This T cell receptor beta chain was obtained from a study of blood T cell repertoires in COVID-19. Study summary: Material from acute and convalescent COVID-19 was sourced from the United States, Italy and Spain. T cells, B-cell-depleted T cells, or PBMCs supplied cDNA or gDNA.

Per the germline V gene, CDR1 is GTSNPN and CDR2 is SVGIG (reference sequence). V lost 8 bases and J 4 bases, leaving 17 bases between the germline ends. The CDR3 loop spans 13 amino acids. Per the authors' pipeline: By means of reference gene primer amplification, nucleated cell counts were estimated. Profiled with immunoSEQ multiplex PCR; TCRdb holds only in-frame clones, not every one. V, J and clone size were drawn from that table, and D and trimming were deduced from the DNA. The sample contains approximately 200,000 clones, roughly 87% of which appear only once. The specimen was peripheral blood. The source is a man aged 35 to 55 with active or convalescent COVID-19. This chain links TRBV30 with TRBJ1-2, with D perhaps matching TRBD1 (5 bases). CDR3 DNA: TGTGCCGGTAGTTCGGTCAGGGTCTATGGCTACACCTTC. The encoded protein is CAGSSVRVYGYTF. Full variable domain (remainder filled in from reference TRBV30 and TRBJ1-2): SQTIHQWPATLVQPVGSPLSLECTVEGTSNPNLYWYRQAAGRGLQLLFYSVGIGQISSEVPQNLSASRPQDRQFILSSKKLLLSDSGFYLCAGSSVRVYGYTFGSGTRLTVV.